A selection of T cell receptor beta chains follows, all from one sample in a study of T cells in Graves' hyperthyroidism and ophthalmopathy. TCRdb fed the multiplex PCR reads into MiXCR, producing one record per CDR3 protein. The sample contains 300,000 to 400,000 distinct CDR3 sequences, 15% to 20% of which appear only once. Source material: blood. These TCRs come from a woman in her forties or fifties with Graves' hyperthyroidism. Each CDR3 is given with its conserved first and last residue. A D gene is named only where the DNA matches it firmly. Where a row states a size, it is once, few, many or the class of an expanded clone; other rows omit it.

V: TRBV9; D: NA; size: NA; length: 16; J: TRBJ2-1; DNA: TGTGCCAGCAGCCCGAGCCGGGACTCGGCCTACAATGAGCAGTTCTTC; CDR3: CASSPSRDSAYNEQFF
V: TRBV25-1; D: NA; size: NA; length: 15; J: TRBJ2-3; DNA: TGTGCCAGCAGTGACCAACAGGGCCTCACAGATACGCAGTATTTT; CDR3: CASSDQQGLTDTQYF
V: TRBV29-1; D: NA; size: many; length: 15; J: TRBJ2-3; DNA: TGCAGCGTCAACCTAGGGGGTAATGAGGCAGATACGCAGTATTTT; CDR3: CSVNLGGNEADTQYF
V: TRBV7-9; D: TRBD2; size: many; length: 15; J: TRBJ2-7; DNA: TGTGCCAGCAGCTCGTTAGCGGGAGGGCCGGACGAGCAGTACTTC; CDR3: CASSSLAGGPDEQYF
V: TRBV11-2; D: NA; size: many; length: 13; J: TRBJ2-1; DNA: TGTGCCAGCAGCGGCGAAGCGATGGATGAGCAGTTCTTC; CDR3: CASSGEAMDEQFF
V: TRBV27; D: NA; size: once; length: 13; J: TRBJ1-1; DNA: TGTGCCAGCAGTTTCAAGGTGAACACTGGAGCTTTCTTT; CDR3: CASSFKVNTGAFF
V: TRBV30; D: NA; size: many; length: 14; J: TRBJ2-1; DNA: TGTGCCTGGACCGGGAGTTTATCCATCAATGAGCAGTTCTTC; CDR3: CAWTGSLSINEQFF
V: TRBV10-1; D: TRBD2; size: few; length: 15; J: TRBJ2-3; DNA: TGCGCCAGCAGTGGACTAGCGGGACTCACAGATACGCAGTATTTT; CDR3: CASSGLAGLTDTQYF
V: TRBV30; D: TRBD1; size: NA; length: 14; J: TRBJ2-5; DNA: TGTGCCTGGACCTCACAGGGGCCAGTGGAGACCCAGTACTTC; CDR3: CAWTSQGPVETQYF
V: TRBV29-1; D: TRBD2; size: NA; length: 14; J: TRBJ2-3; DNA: TGCAGCGTGGGACTAGCGGGAGGAACAGATACGCAGTATTTT; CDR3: CSVGLAGGTDTQYF
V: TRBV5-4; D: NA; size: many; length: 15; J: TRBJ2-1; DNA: TGTGCCAGCAGCTTGCTCACAGGTTCCTACAATGAGCAGTTCTTC; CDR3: CASSLLTGSYNEQFF
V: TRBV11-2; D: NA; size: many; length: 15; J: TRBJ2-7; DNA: TGTGCCAGCAGCTTGGGAGTGGGACTGGTCTACGAGCAGTACTTC; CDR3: CASSLGVGLVYEQYF
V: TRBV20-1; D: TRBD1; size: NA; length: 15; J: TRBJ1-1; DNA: TGCAGTGCTAGCTACAGGGGCAAAAGGGCTTTGGGCGCTTTCTTT; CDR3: CSASYRGKRALGAFF
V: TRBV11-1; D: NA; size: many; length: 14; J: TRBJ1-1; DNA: TGTGCCAGCAGCAGTCTCGGGGGCGTTTCTGAAGCTTTCTTT; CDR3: CASSSLGGVSEAFF
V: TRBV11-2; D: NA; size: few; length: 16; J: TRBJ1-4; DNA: TGTGCCAGCAGCTTACCGCCAGGACCCCGGAGGGAAAAACTGTTTTTT; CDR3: CASSLPPGPRREKLFF
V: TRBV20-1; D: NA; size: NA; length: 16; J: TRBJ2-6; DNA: TGCAGTGCCGCCCGGACTTCTCGCTCTGGGGCCAACGTCCTGACTTTC; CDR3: CSAARTSRSGANVLTF
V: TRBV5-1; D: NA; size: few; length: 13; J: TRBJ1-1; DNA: TGCGCCAGCAGCTTGATCGCGGGGGGTGAAGCTTTCTTT; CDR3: CASSLIAGGEAFF
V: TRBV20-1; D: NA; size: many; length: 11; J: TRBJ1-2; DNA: TGCAGTGCTAGTCAGGCAGGTGGCTACACCTTC; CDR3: CSASQAGGYTF
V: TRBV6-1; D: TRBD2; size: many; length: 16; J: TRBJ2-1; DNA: TGTGCCAGCAGTCCGACTAGCGGGAGGCTATACAATGAGCAGTTCTTC; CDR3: CASSPTSGRLYNEQFF
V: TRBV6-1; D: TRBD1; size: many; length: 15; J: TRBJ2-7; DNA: TGTGCCAGCAGTGACCCGGGACAGGGTAAGGACGAGCAGTACTTC; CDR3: CASSDPGQGKDEQYF
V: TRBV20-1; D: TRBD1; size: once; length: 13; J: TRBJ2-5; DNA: TGCAGTGCTACCCGCCCCGGACAGGATCCACGGTACTTC; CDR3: CSATRPGQDPRYF
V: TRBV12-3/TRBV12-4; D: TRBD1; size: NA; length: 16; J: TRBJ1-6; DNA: TGTGCCAGCAGTTTAGGGGGACAGGGCCTCAATTCACCCCTCCACTTT; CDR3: CASSLGGQGLNSPLHF
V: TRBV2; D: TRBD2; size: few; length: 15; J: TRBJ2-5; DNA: TGTGCCAGCAGTGGGGGGACTAGCGGCCAAGAGACCCAGTACTTC; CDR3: CASSGGTSGQETQYF
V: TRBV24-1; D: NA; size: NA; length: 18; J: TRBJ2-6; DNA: TGTGCCACCAGTGTCTTGGAACACCACCCCTCTGGGGCCAACGTCCTGACTTTC; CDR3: CATSVLEHHPSGANVLTF
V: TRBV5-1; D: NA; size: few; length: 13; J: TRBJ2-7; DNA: TGCGCCAGCAGCTTGGGTGTGGGCTACGAGCAGTACTTC; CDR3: CASSLGVGYEQYF
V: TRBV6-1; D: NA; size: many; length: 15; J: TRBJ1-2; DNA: TGTGCCAGCAGTGAAGCGGTAGGAATTAACTATGGCTACACCTTC; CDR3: CASSEAVGINYGYTF
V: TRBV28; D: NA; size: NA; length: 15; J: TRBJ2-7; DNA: TGTGCCAGCAGCCCCGGACAGAGGGGCCGTTACGAGCAGTACTTC; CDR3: CASSPGQRGRYEQYF
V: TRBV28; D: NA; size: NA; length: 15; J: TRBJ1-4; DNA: TGTGCCAGCAGTCTAATACAGCCGGCGGATGAAAAACTGTTTTTT; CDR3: CASSLIQPADEKLFF
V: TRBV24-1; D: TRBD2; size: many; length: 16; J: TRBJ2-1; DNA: TGTGCCACCAGTGCCGGGGGCGGGGGGGGGTACAATGAGCAGTTCTTC; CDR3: CATSAGGGGGYNEQFF
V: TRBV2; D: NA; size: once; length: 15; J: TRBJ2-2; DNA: TGTGCCAGCGACGTCGCAGGGCTGAACACCGGGGAGCTGTTTTTT; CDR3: CASDVAGLNTGELFF
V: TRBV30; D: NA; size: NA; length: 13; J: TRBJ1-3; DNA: TGTGCCTGCAACACGGGGCTTGGAAACACCATATATTTT; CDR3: CACNTGLGNTIYF
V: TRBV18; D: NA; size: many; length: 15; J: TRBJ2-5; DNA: TGTGCCAGCTCACCTCGGACGGGGGCGGGTGAGACCCAGTACTTC; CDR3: CASSPRTGAGETQYF
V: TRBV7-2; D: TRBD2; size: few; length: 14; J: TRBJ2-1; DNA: TGTGCCAGCAGCGCGGGACTAGCCTTCAATGAGCAGTTCTTC; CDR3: CASSAGLAFNEQFF
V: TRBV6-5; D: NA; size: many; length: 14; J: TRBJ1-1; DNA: TGTGCCAGCAGTTACCGGACACCAAACACTGAAGCTTTCTTT; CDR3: CASSYRTPNTEAFF
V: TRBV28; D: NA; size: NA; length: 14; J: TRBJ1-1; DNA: TGTGCCAGCAGCCCCGAGGGAGGGACGGAAGAAGCTTTCTTT; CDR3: CASSPEGGTEEAFF
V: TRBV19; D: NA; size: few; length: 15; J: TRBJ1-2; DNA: TGTGCCAGTAGTATAGATCACGGAGGGGCTTATGGCTACACCTTC; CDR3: CASSIDHGGAYGYTF
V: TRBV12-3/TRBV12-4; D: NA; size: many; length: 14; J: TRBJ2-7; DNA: TGTGCCAGCAGTTTAGGATATAAGGCATCCGAGCAGTACTTC; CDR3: CASSLGYKASEQYF
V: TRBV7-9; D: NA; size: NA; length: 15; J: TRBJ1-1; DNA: TGTGCCAGCAGCTTAACAGCGCAGGCCGACACTGAAGCTTTCTTT; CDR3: CASSLTAQADTEAFF
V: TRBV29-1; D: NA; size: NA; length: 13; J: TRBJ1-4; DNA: TGCAGCGTTGAGATCGTCAGGAATGAAAAACTGTTTTTT; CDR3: CSVEIVRNEKLFF
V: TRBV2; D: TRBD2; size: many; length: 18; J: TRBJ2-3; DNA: TGTGCCAGCAGTGAAGTTGGTGCGGGAGCGGCTTGGGCAGATACGCAGTATTTT; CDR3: CASSEVGAGAAWADTQYF
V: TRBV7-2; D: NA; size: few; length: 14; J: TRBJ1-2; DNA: TGTACCAGCAGCTTATTCTCCGGGAACTATGGCTACACCTTC; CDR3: CTSSLFSGNYGYTF
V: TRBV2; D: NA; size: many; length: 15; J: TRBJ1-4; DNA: TGTGCCAGCAGTGAAGCCGGGCGGGATATTGAAAAACTGTTTTTT; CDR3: CASSEAGRDIEKLFF
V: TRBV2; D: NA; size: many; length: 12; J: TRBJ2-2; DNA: TGTGCCAGCATACGGTTGACCGGGGAGCTGTTTTTT; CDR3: CASIRLTGELFF
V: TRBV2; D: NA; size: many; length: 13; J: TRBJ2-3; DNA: TGTGCCAGCTGGCGGAAGAGCACAGATACGCAGTATTTT; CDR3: CASWRKSTDTQYF
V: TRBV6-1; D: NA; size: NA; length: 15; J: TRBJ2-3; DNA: TGTGCCAGCAGTGAAGACAGGGTTCTGTCAGATACGCAGTATTTT; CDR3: CASSEDRVLSDTQYF
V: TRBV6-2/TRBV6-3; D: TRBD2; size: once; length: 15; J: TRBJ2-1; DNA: TGTGCCAGCGCTGGGACTAGCGGGAGTGACAATGAGCAGTTCTTC; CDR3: CASAGTSGSDNEQFF
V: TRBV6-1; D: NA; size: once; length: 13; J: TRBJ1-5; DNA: TGTGCCAGCAGTGAGGTGATTAATCAGCCCCAGCATTTT; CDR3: CASSEVINQPQHF
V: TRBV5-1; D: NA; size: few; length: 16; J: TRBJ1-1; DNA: TGCGCCAGCAGCAGAAAAATAGACAGCATGAACACTGAAGCTTTCTTT; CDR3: CASSRKIDSMNTEAFF
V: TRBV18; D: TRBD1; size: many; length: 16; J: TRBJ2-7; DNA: TGTGCCAGCTCACCAGACCTGGGACAGGGGTTCCACGAGCAGTACTTC; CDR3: CASSPDLGQGFHEQYF
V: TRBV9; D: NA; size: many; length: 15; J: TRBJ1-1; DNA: TGTGCCAGCAGCGTTTCTAGGGAGCGGAACACTGAAGCTTTCTTT; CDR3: CASSVSRERNTEAFF
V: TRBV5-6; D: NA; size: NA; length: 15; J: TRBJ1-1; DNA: TGTGCCAGCAGCTTTAAAGGGCAGGGAAACACTGAAGCTTTCTTT; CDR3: CASSFKGQGNTEAFF
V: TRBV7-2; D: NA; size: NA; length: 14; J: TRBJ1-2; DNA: TGTGCCAGCAGCTTGGACTTCGTCGGGCCCGCCTACACCTTC; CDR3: CASSLDFVGPAYTF
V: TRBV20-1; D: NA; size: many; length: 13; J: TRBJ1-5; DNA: TGCAGTGCTAGTTGGGGGGTCCGTCAGCCCCAGCATTTT; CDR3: CSASWGVRQPQHF
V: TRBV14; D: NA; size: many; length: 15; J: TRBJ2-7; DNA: TGTGCCAGCAGCCAAGATACAGGTCGCTCCTACGAGCAGTACTTC; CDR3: CASSQDTGRSYEQYF
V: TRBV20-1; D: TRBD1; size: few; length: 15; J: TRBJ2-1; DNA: TGCAGTGCTACCTCGACAGGGGGCGCCTACAATGAGCAGTTCTTC; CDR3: CSATSTGGAYNEQFF
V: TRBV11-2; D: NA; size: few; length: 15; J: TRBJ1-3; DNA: TGTGCCAGCAGTTCCGTTGGGTGGACTGGAAACACCATATATTTT; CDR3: CASSSVGWTGNTIYF
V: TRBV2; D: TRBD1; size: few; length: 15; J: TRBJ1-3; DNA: TGTGCCAGCAGGACCGGGACAGGCTCTGGAAACACCATATATTTT; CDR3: CASRTGTGSGNTIYF
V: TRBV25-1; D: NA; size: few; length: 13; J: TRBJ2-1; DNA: TGTGCCAGCAGTGAATATATGGAGGCTGAGCAGTTCTTC; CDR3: CASSEYMEAEQFF
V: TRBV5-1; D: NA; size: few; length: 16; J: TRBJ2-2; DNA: TGCGCCAGCAGCTTGGTGGCTAACCTGGGGACCGGGGAGCTGTTTTTT; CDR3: CASSLVANLGTGELFF
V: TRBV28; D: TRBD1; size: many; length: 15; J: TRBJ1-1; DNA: TGTGCCAGCAGTTCCCCCGGGACAGGAGGCACTGAAGCTTTCTTT; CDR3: CASSSPGTGGTEAFF